One sample yielded the 20 T cell receptor beta chains listed below, sequenced in a study of cytomegalovirus exposure and HLA in healthy donors. Both 60 Vbeta primers and 13 Jbeta primers went into the PCR. Some clones are missing from TCRdb's copy, which holds only in-frame ones; the method was immunoSEQ multiplex PCR. The table records around 150,000 clones, 79% of them present only once. Sequenced sample: PBMCs. Receptor source: a middle-aged man in good health and CMV-seropositive.

This clone was detected only a few times. The chain is built from TRBV2 and TRBJ2-7; TRBD2 agrees at 8 bases. Germline V gene lookup returns CDR1 SNHLY and CDR2 FYNNEI. With V trimmed by 4 bases and J by 4 bases, 9 bases remained unmatched. The CDR3 sequence is 15 residues long. CDR3 bases: TGTGCCAGCAGTGGTTTGAGCGGGAGAGGTTACGAGCAGTACTTC. Amino acids: CASSGLSGRGYEQYF.

The sample holds a few counts of this clone. CDR3 nucleotide sequence: TGTGCCAGCAGTTTAATACGACAGACACTCAATAATTCACCCCTCCACTTT. Residues: CASSLIRQTLNNSPLHF. The chain combines TRBV28 with TRBJ1-6, with D possibly TRBD1 on 5 matching bases. Germline assignment: CDR1 MDHEN and CDR2 SYDVKM. The V end lost 2 bases, the J end lost 5 bases, and 16 bases lay between the germline ends. This CDR3 spans 17 amino acids. The full variable domain, with the rest looked up from reference TRBV28 and TRBJ1-6, is DVKVTQSSRYLVKRTGEKVFLECVQDMDHENMFWYRQDPGLGLRLIYFSYDVKMKEKGDIPEGYSVSREKKERFSLILESASTNQTSMYLCASSLIRQTLNNSPLHFGNGTRLTVT.

The chain has TRBV6-1 and TRBJ1-1; D may be TRBD1 (5 bases). Per the germline V gene, CDR1 is MNHNS and CDR2 is SASEGT. The CDR3 is 13 amino acids. V lost 6 bases, J lost 6 bases, and 14 bases lay in between. CDR3 region: CASRHQGTAEAFF. The CDR3 bases are TGTGCCAGCAGACACCAGGGCACTGCTGAAGCTTTCTTT.

This clone has a handful of counts. The chain carries TRBV5-1 and TRBJ2-1; weak D call: TRBD1 (5 bases). The V end lost 0 bases, the J end lost 6 bases, and 10 bases lay between the germline ends. The germline V gene encodes CDR1 SGHRS and CDR2 YFSETQ. The CDR3 length is 14 residues. The DNA for the CDR3 is TGCGCCAGCAGCTTGGGACAGTTCGGCAATGAGCAGTTCTTC. The encoded protein is CASSLGQFGNEQFF. Using reference TRBV5-1 and TRBJ2-1 for the parts outside the CDR3, the full variable domain is KAGVTQTPRYLIKTRGQQVTLSCSPISGHRSVSWYQQTPGQGLQFLFEYFSETQRNKGNFPGRFSGRQFSNSRSEMNVSTLELGDSALYLCASSLGQFGNEQFFGPGTRLTVL.

This chain joins TRBV9 and TRBJ1-1; TRBD1 aligns across 10 bases. From germline, CDR1 is SGDLS and CDR2 YYNGEE. V shed 4 bases and J 2 bases; nucleotides not matched to a gene: 5. The CDR3 contains 15 residues. The CDR3 DNA reads as TGTGCCAGCAGCATCGGGACAGGGGAAAACACTGAAGCTTTCTTT. The encoded protein is CASSIGTGENTEAFF.

The V and J genes are TRBV12-5 and TRBJ1-5; D is possibly TRBD1 (5 bases). Trimming stripped 6 bases from V and 1 base from J, with 13 bases between. The CDR3 is 15 residues long. Germline CDR1 LGHNT, CDR2 FRNRAP. The CDR3, as DNA: TGTGCTAGTGGGACTGGGGCTTGGAGCAATCAGCCCCAGCATTTT. This translates into CASGTGAWSNQPQHF.

The chain carries TRBV6-1 and TRBJ1-1; no reliable D call. CDR3 length equals 12 residues. Trimming shortened V by 3 bases and J by 1 base, and 3 bases separated the two germline ends. The germline CDR1 and CDR2 sequences are MNHNS and SASEGT. This chain's CDR3 is CASSDWNTEAFF. In DNA form, the CDR3 reads TGTGCCAGCAGTGACTGGAACACTGAAGCTTTCTTT.

CDR3 region: CASISPGTDPTKQYF. The CDR3, as DNA: TGTGCCAGCATCTCCCCCGGGACTGATCCTACAAAGCAGTACTTC. The chain is built from TRBV6-1 and TRBJ2-7, with D perhaps matching TRBD2 (6 bases). Per germline, CDR1 MNHNS and CDR2 SASEGT. Trimming removed 7 bases at V and 8 bases at J, with 24 bases between. This CDR3 is built from 15 residues.

This clone was seen a few times. The genes are TRBV25-1 and TRBJ2-2; 11 positions match TRBD1. CDR3 size: 15 residues. V shed 3 bases, J shed 9 bases, and the junction held 6 bases outside the gene matches. Germline V gene lookup returns CDR1 MGHDK and CDR2 SYGVNS. The CDR3 here is CASSDPGQGVWELFF. The CDR3 DNA sequence: TGTGCCAGCAGTGATCCGGGACAGGGGGTATGGGAGCTGTTTTTT.

The rearrangement joins TRBV6-5 to TRBJ2-1, with TRBD2 matching over 9 bases. The CDR3 totals 16 residues. Germline assignment: CDR1 MNHEY and CDR2 SVGAGI. The V gene end was trimmed by 0 bases and the J gene end by 8 bases; junction bases not matched to a gene: 8. This CDR3 reads CASSYSIAGGFHEQFF. The CDR3 DNA follows: TGTGCCAGCAGTTACTCGATCGCGGGAGGGTTCCATGAGCAGTTCTTC.

This rearrangement joins TRBV6-5 to TRBJ2-5; D gene uncertain. Judging by the DNA end, TRBJ2-7 fits better; the J call may be wrong. The V gene's germline CDR1 is MNHEY and CDR2 SVGAGI. This CDR3 contains 16 residues. The DNA for the CDR3 is TGTGCCAGCAGTTACTCGAAACCGACTTACACCTACGAGCAGTACTTC. It yields the protein CASSYSKPTYTYEQYF.

This chain connects TRBV28 to TRBJ2-7, with 10 positions matching TRBD1. CDR3 length equals 15 residues. Germline CDR1 and CDR2: MDHEN and SYDVKM. V lost 4 bases to trimming and J lost 3 bases; unmatched junction nucleotides: 6. The CDR3 region has the DNA TGTGCCAGCAGTTCCGCGGGACAGGGGATCTACGAGCAGTACTTC. Amino acids: CASSSAGQGIYEQYF.

The chain recombines TRBV5-1 with TRBJ2-7, with TRBD1 matching 9 bases. Per the germline V gene, CDR1 is SGHRS and CDR2 is YFSETQ. J gave up 6 bases and V 0 bases, and 7 bases lay outside the gene matches. This CDR3 is 15 amino acids long. The DNA of the CDR3 is TGCGCCAGCAGCTTGGGTCTTGGACAGGGGAGCGAGCAGTACTTC. Protein product: CASSLGLGQGSEQYF.

J is TRBJ2-7 and V is TRBV11-1; 15 nucleotides match TRBD2. The germline V gene has CDR1 SGHAT and CDR2 FQDESV (reference sequence). V lost 6 bases to trimming and J lost 3 bases; unmatched junction nucleotides: 3. The CDR3 is 15 amino acids. This CDR3 reads CASRPGLAGGYEQYF. The DNA for the CDR3 is TGTGCCAGCAGACCGGGACTAGCGGGGGGCTACGAGCAGTACTTC.

The chain carries TRBV9 and TRBJ2-3, with D possibly matching TRBD1 (6 bases). The CDR3 has 14 amino acids. The germline gives CDR1 SGDLS, CDR2 YYNGEE. V was cut by 0 bases and J by 2 bases, with 7 bases left in between. As DNA, the CDR3 is TGTGCCAGCAGCGTAGCAGGGGACACAGATACGCAGTATTTT. Protein: CASSVAGDTDTQYF.

This rearrangement joins TRBV7-2 to TRBJ1-5; 8 bases line up with TRBD1. The CDR3 spans 15 residues. Per the germline V gene, CDR1 is SGHTA and CDR2 is FQGNSA. Losses at the gene ends were 2 bases for V and 6 bases for J; bases not matched to a gene: 6. CDR3 bases: TGTGCCAGCAGCTTAAATGGACAGGGAATTCAGCCCCAGCATTTT. Its translation is CASSLNGQGIQPQHF.

V gene TRBV6-5 combines with J gene TRBJ2-2; the match to TRBD1 covers 7 bases. The CDR3 runs 14 residues. The V and J ends lost 4 bases and 6 bases, in that order; junction bases with no gene match: 5. From germline, CDR1 is MNHEY and CDR2 SVGAGI. CDR3 residues: CASSFNRGAGELFF. The CDR3 DNA reads TGTGCCAGCAGTTTCAACAGGGGAGCCGGGGAGCTGTTTTTT.

The rearrangement uses TRBV9 and TRBJ2-2, with TRBD2 matching 7 bases. This CDR3 region has 17 residues. V lost 2 bases and J lost 6; bases outside the gene matches: 13. Germline CDR1 and CDR2: SGDLS and YYNGEE. DNA of the CDR3: TGTGCCAGCAGCGTCCCTAGGGGTGGGAGGGCCTCCGGGGAGCTGTTTTTT. Translated: CASSVPRGGRASGELFF.

The chain recombines TRBV18 with TRBJ1-1; D ambiguous. The CDR3 length is 14 residues. Germline V lookup: CDR1 KGHSH, CDR2 LQKENI. V lost 3 bases to trimming and J lost 0 bases, with 8 bases between them. The CDR3 protein is CASSPGLMNTEAFF. The CDR3 coding sequence is TGTGCCAGCTCACCGGGCCTCATGAACACTGAAGCTTTCTTT.

V usage is TRBV13 and J usage is TRBJ2-2; 7 nucleotides align to TRBD2. J was trimmed by 7 bases and V by 7 bases; bases with no gene match: 15. CDR1 is PRHDT and CDR2 is FYEKMQ in the germline V gene (reference sequence). The CDR3 covers 16 residues. The CDR3 coding sequence is TGTGCCAGCAAGATTACAGGCGGGAGTGGTGGCGGGGAGCTGTTTTTT. As protein: CASKITGGSGGGELFF.